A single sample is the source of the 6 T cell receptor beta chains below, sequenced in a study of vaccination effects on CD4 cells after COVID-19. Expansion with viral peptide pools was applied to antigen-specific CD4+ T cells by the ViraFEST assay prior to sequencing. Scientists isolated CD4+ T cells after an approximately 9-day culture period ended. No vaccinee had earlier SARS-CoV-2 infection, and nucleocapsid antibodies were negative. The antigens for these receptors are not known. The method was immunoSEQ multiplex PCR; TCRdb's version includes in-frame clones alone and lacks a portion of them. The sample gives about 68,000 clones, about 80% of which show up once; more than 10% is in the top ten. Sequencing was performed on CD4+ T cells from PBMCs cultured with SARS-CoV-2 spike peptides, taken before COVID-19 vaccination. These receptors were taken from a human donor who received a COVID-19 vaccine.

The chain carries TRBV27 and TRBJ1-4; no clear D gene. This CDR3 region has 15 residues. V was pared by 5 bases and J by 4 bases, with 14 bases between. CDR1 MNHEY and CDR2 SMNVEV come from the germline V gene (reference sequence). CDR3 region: CASSAYNLLNEKLFF. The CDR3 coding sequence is TGTGCCAGCAGTGCATACAACCTACTTAATGAAAAACTGTTTTTT.

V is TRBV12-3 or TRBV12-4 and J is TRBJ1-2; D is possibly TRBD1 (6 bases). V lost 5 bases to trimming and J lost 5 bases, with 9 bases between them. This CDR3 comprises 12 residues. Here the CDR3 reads CASSTGTYGYTF. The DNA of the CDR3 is TGTGCCAGCAGTACCGGGACATATGGCTACACCTTC.

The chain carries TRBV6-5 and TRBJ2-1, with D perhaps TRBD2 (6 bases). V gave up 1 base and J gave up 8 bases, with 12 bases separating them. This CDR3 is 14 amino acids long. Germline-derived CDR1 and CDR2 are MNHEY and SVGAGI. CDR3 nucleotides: TGTGCCAGCAGTTACTTAACGGGGGTCCATGAGCAGTTCTTC. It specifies CASSYLTGVHEQFF.

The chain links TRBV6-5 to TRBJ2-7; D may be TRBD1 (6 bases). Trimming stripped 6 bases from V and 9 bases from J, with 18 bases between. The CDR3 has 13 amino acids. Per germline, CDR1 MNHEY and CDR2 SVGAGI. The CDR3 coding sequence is TGTGCCAGCAGCCGATCCACCACAGGGACGCAGTACGTC. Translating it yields CASSRSTTGTQYV.

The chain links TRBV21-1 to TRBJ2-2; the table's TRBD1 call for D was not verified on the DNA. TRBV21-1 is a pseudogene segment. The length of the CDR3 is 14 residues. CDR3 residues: CASSKVHRAGELFF. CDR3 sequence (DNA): TGTGCCAGCAGCAAAGTACACAGGGCCGGGGAGCTGTTTTTT.

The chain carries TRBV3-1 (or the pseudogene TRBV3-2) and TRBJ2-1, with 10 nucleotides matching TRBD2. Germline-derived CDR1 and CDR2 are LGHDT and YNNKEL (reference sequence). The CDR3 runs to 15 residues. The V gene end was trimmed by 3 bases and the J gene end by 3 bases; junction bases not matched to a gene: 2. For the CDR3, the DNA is TGTGCCAGCAGCCATACTAGCGGGGACTACAATGAGCAGTTCTTC. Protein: CASSHTSGDYNEQFF.